The next 3 T cell receptor beta chains were all read from a single sample in a study of shared clonotypes between healthy human individuals. Sequencing used immunoSEQ multiplex PCR; TCRdb keeps in-frame clones, though not all of them. This sample has about 470,000 clones, with roughly three quarters found just once. Sequences were obtained from PBMCs. These receptors were obtained from a woman between 40 and 50 years old in good health. Some clones in this sample may be carry-over from other donors' samples.

V and J are TRBV7-2 and TRBJ2-5; 9 nucleotides line up with TRBD1. This CDR3 contains 14 residues. CDR1 and CDR2 (germline): SGHTA, FQGNSA. V was clipped by 5 bases and J by 5 bases; unmatched bases: 6. The CDR3, as DNA: TGTGCCAGCAGCGCCGGGACAGGGAGTGAGACCCAGTACTTC. It is translated as CASSAGTGSETQYF.

The chain is built from TRBV28 and TRBJ2-7; 9 bases fit TRBD1. Germline V gene lookup returns CDR1 MDHEN and CDR2 SYDVKM. The V gene end was trimmed by 4 bases and the J gene end by 2 bases; junction bases not matched to a gene: 9. This CDR3 region has 16 residues. DNA for the CDR3: TGTGCCAGCAGTTCAAACCGGGACAGGGAACCCTACGAGCAGTACTTC. This translates into CASSSNRDREPYEQYF.

The chain combines TRBV18 with TRBJ1-2; no definite D call. With 2 bases removed from V and 4 bases from J, the gap between germline ends came to 14 bases. Germline V gives CDR1 KGHSH, CDR2 LQKENI. The CDR3 runs to 15 residues. CDR3 bases: TGTGCCAGCTCACCAGATCTGCGAGGGATCTATGGCTACACCTTC. Translating gives CASSPDLRGIYGYTF.